This T cell receptor (beta chain) was recorded in a study of a mutant IDH1 vaccine in newly diagnosed glioma. Across the study: There were eight vaccinations for patients, given in weeks 1, 3, 5, 7, 11, 15, 19 and 23. Vaccines were begun 4-6 weeks after radiotherapy alone, or with temozolomide cycles. An approximately 62% male, about 38% female split and a mean age of around 37 years characterized treated patients. Every participant had undergone radiotherapy, temozolomide, or both before, and most underwent both.

Here immunoSEQ multiplex PCR was the method, and the copy in TCRdb shows in-frame clones only, minus some. The table lists tens of thousands of clones, around 80% of them singletons, with 5% to 8% in the top ten. The time point denotes: week 23, last vaccination. A 20-mer mutant IDH1 peptide at 300 ug was injected subcutaneously with topical imiquimod. Germline lookup yields CDR1 SEHNR and CDR2 FQNEAQ (reference sequence). This CDR3 has 16 amino acids. J gave up 1 base and V 6 bases, and 9 bases lay outside the gene matches. Of note for this clone: The antigen remains undetermined.

The clonotype originates from a man aged 35-49 years with glioma. This chain joins TRBV7-9 and TRBJ2-3, with 8 bases fitting TRBD1. Sample: PBMCs, taken from a glioma patient whose treatment included an IDH1 peptide vaccine. The CDR3 loop reads CASSPPGTGRTDTQYF. CDR3 coding DNA: TGTGCCAGCAGTCCCCCTGGGACAGGACGCACAGATACGCAGTATTTT.